The rows below give T cell receptor beta chains drawn from one sample of a study of T-cell memory formation after mild COVID-19. Via MiXCR, TCRdb re-called the 5' RACE reads, giving one row per CDR3 protein. This table has 400,000 to 500,000 distinct CDR3 sequences, less than 25% appearing once. Input material: PBMCs or a T cell subset sorted from them (not recorded which). The source is an adult woman who had mild COVID-19 (a few samples of this study predate the infection). Cell type and time point are not known. CDR3s include the opening cysteine and the closing phenylalanine or tryptophan. D genes are given only for firm matches. Size is stated for part of the rows, as once, few or many counts, or as a class when the clone is expanded.

abundance: .
len: 17
d_gene: TRBD1
j_gene: TRBJ2-5
v_gene: TRBV18
CDR3nt: TGTGCCAGCTCACCAACTACCGGGACAGGAGGACAAGAGACCCAGTACTTC
CDR3aa: CASSPTTGTGGQETQYF

abundance: few
len: 14
d_gene: TRBD1
j_gene: TRBJ2-1
v_gene: TRBV12-3/TRBV12-4
CDR3nt: TGTGCCAGCAGTTACGGGACAGGGTGGAATGAGCAGTTCTTC
CDR3aa: CASSYGTGWNEQFF

abundance: .
len: 17
d_gene: TRBD1
j_gene: TRBJ2-3
v_gene: TRBV6-1
CDR3nt: TGTGCCAGCAGTGAAGTGGCAGGGGGTATTGGCACAGATACGCAGTATTTT
CDR3aa: CASSEVAGGIGTDTQYF

abundance: .
len: 14
d_gene: TRBD1
j_gene: TRBJ1-1
v_gene: TRBV12-3/TRBV12-4
CDR3nt: TGTGCCAGCAGGTATGGGACAGTGAACACTGAAGCTTTCTTT
CDR3aa: CASRYGTVNTEAFF

abundance: few
len: 12
d_gene: .
j_gene: TRBJ1-4
v_gene: TRBV10-3
CDR3nt: TGTGCCATCAGTGGGGAAGGTGAAAAACTGTTTTTT
CDR3aa: CAISGEGEKLFF

abundance: .
len: 18
d_gene: .
j_gene: TRBJ2-2
v_gene: TRBV12-3/TRBV12-4
CDR3nt: TGTGCCAGCAGTTGGCCACCGGGTGAAGATGCGAACACCGGGGAGCTGTTTTTT
CDR3aa: CASSWPPGEDANTGELFF

abundance: .
len: 14
d_gene: .
j_gene: TRBJ1-1
v_gene: TRBV10-3
CDR3nt: TGTGCCATCAGTGAGTCGCAGGGGAACACTGAAGCTTTCTTT
CDR3aa: CAISESQGNTEAFF

abundance: few
len: 14
d_gene: .
j_gene: TRBJ2-2
v_gene: TRBV12-3/TRBV12-4
CDR3nt: TGTGCCAGCAGTTCCTGGATAAACACCGGGGAGCTGTTTTTT
CDR3aa: CASSSWINTGELFF

abundance: .
len: 15
d_gene: .
j_gene: TRBJ2-5
v_gene: TRBV30
CDR3nt: TGTGCCTGGACCCCCGGGGGACAGTTTGCTAGGACCCAGTACTTC
CDR3aa: CAWTPGGQFARTQYF

abundance: .
len: 16
d_gene: TRBD2
j_gene: TRBJ2-1
v_gene: TRBV9
CDR3nt: TGTGCCAGCAGCGTAGGGGTAGCGGGAGAAAGGAATGAGCAGTTCTTC
CDR3aa: CASSVGVAGERNEQFF

abundance: .
len: 13
d_gene: .
j_gene: TRBJ2-7
v_gene: TRBV3-1
CDR3nt: TGTGCCAGCAAGATGAGCTATGGGTACGAGCAGTACTTC
CDR3aa: CASKMSYGYEQYF

abundance: .
len: 14
d_gene: .
j_gene: TRBJ1-4
v_gene: TRBV7-9
CDR3nt: TGTGCCAGCAGTCGAAGTGGGGAGAGTGAAAAACTGTTTTTT
CDR3aa: CASSRSGESEKLFF

abundance: .
len: 14
d_gene: .
j_gene: TRBJ2-7
v_gene: TRBV6-5
CDR3nt: TGTGCCAGCAGTTACGGGACAACAAGCTACGAGCAGTACTTC
CDR3aa: CASSYGTTSYEQYF

abundance: few
len: 14
d_gene: .
j_gene: TRBJ2-1
v_gene: TRBV3-1
CDR3nt: TGTGCCAGCAGCCAAGAGATTTCGGGCGCGGGGCAGTTCTTC
CDR3aa: CASSQEISGAGQFF

abundance: .
len: 14
d_gene: .
j_gene: TRBJ1-4
v_gene: TRBV7-3
CDR3nt: TGTGCCAGCAGTTCAAGGGGGGGAGATGAAAAACTGTTTTTT
CDR3aa: CASSSRGGDEKLFF

abundance: .
len: 15
d_gene: .
j_gene: TRBJ1-1
v_gene: TRBV11-2
CDR3nt: TGTGCCAGCAGCCCCAGGGGCAGTTCTGGCACTGAAGCTTTCTTT
CDR3aa: CASSPRGSSGTEAFF

abundance: .
len: 12
d_gene: .
j_gene: TRBJ1-1
v_gene: TRBV5-1
CDR3nt: TGCGCCAGCAGCTTGGAGGACAGTGAAGCTTTCTTT
CDR3aa: CASSLEDSEAFF

abundance: .
len: 16
d_gene: TRBD2
j_gene: TRBJ2-2
v_gene: TRBV7-3
CDR3nt: TGTGCCAGCAGCTTATGGACCCTGCGGGAGGGCGGGGAGCTGTTTTTT
CDR3aa: CASSLWTLREGGELFF

abundance: few
len: 16
d_gene: TRBD2
j_gene: TRBJ2-2
v_gene: TRBV6-2/TRBV6-3
CDR3nt: TGTGCCAGCAGAACGGGACTAGCGACGAACACCGGGGAGCTGTTTTTT
CDR3aa: CASRTGLATNTGELFF

abundance: many
len: 15
d_gene: TRBD2
j_gene: TRBJ2-2
v_gene: TRBV18
CDR3nt: TGTGCCAGCTCAGCCCGGACTAGCGGTACCGGGGAGCTGTTTTTT
CDR3aa: CASSARTSGTGELFF

abundance: few
len: 15
d_gene: TRBD1
j_gene: TRBJ1-2
v_gene: TRBV9
CDR3nt: TGTGCCAGCAGCGTAGGACAGGGGATGCACTATGGCTACACCTTC
CDR3aa: CASSVGQGMHYGYTF

abundance: .
len: 13
d_gene: .
j_gene: TRBJ1-1
v_gene: TRBV6-1
CDR3nt: TGTGCCAGCAGTCTGGGAGATGGCGTTGAAGCTTTCTTT
CDR3aa: CASSLGDGVEAFF